Shown below are 5 T cell receptor beta chains from a single sample sequenced in a study of T-cell memory formation after mild COVID-19. TCRdb called the 5' RACE reads again in MiXCR, with one record for every CDR3 protein. Seen here are over 500,000 distinct CDR3 sequences, roughly 17% observed once, and the top ten hold around 8.1%. Sequencing was carried out using PBMCs or a T cell subset sorted from them (not recorded which). Receptors were obtained from an adult woman who had mild COVID-19 (a few samples of this study predate the infection). Cell type and time point are not known.

The count of this clonotype is one. The V call is TRBV19, the J call TRBJ2-7, with D tentatively TRBD1 (6 bases). With 6 bases removed from V and 0 bases from J, the gap between germline ends came to 15 bases. Germline values: CDR1 LNHDA, CDR2 SQIVND (reference sequence). This CDR3 region has 15 residues. CDR3 amino acids: CASRVWDTASYEQYF. CDR3 in DNA: TGTGCCAGTAGGGTCTGGGACACCGCCTCCTACGAGCAGTACTTC.

This clonotype was seen a few times. This rearrangement joins TRBV27 to TRBJ2-1; D remains unclear. CDR1 MNHEY and CDR2 SMNVEV come from the germline V gene (reference sequence). This CDR3 has 14 amino acids. Trimming removed 5 bases from V and 4 bases from J, with 12 bases in between. The CDR3 DNA follows: TGTGCCAGCAGTCCCCAAGACTGGTACAATGAGCAGTTCTTC. This codes for CASSPQDWYNEQFF.

The rearrangement uses TRBV20-1 and TRBJ2-7; weak D call: TRBD2 (6 bases). CDR1 DFQATT and CDR2 SNEGSKA come from the germline V gene (reference sequence). This CDR3 spans 15 amino acids. Trimming removed 3 bases at V and 0 bases at J, with 15 bases between. The CDR3 protein is CSARQWRARSYEQYF. In DNA, the CDR3 is TGCAGTGCTAGGCAATGGAGGGCCCGCTCCTACGAGCAGTACTTC.

The V and J genes are TRBV12-3 or TRBV12-4 and TRBJ2-5; 10 nucleotides line up with TRBD1. The CDR3 totals 14 residues. With V trimmed by 5 bases and J by 7 bases, 7 bases remained unmatched. CDR3 in DNA: TGTGCCAGCAGTCCCGGGACAGGGGAATTGACCCAGTACTTC. This gives the protein CASSPGTGELTQYF.

V usage is TRBV6-5 and J usage is TRBJ2-5; 9 nucleotides line up with TRBD2. The CDR3 is 16 residues long. Looked up from germline, CDR1 is MNHEY and CDR2 is SVGAGI. Trimming removed 6 bases from V and 5 bases from J; junction bases left unmatched: 13. The CDR3 coding sequence is TGTGCCAGCAGCCTACTAGGCGGGGGGGCCGCGGAGACCCAGTACTTC. Amino acid sequence: CASSLLGGGAAETQYF.